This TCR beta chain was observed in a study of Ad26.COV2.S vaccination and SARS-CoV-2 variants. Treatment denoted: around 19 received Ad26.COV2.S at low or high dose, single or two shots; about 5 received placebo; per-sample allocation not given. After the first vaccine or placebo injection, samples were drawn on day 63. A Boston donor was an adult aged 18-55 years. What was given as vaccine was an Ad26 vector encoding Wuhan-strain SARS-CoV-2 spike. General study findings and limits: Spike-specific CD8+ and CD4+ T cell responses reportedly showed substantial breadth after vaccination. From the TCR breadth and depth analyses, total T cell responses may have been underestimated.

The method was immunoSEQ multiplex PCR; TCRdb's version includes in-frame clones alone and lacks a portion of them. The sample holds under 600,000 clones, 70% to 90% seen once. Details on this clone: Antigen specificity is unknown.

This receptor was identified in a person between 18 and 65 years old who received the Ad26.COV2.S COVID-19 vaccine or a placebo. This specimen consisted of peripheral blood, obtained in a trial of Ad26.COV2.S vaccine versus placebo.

CDR3 residues: CASSYSMAMNTEAFF. The CDR3 nucleotides read TGTGCCAGCAGTTACTCGATGGCCATGAACACTGAAGCTTTCTTT. The gene calls are TRBV6-5 and TRBJ1-1; D uncertain. The germline CDR1 and CDR2 sequences are MNHEY and SVGAGI. The CDR3 runs 15 residues. V lost 0 bases to trimming and J lost 0 bases, with 8 bases between them.